Listed below are T cell receptor beta chains from one sample, sequenced in a study of shared clonotypes between healthy human individuals. Here immunoSEQ multiplex PCR was the method, and the copy in TCRdb shows in-frame clones only, minus some. The sample has approximately 2,300,000 clones, around 92% seen once. Source material: naive CD4+ T cells from PBMCs. The source of these receptors is a man younger than 35 in good health. Some clones in this sample may be carry-over from other donors' samples. Each CDR3 is given with its conserved first and last residue. The D gene is left open where the match is weak. Part of the rows lack a size; the others show once, few, many or a class for expanded clones.

TRBJ2-3 NA TRBV10-1 NA TGCGCCAGCAGCAGGGACACACCACTCACAGATACGCAGTATTTT CASSRDTPLTDTQYF
TRBJ2-1 NA TRBV12-5 NA TGTGCTAGTGGTACGGGACTCCCAGCCTACAATGAGCAGTTCTTC CASGTGLPAYNEQFF
TRBJ1-1 NA TRBV28 NA TGTGCCAGCAGGTTACACGGGGGAGGTAACACTGAAGCTTTCTTT CASRLHGGGNTEAFF
TRBJ2-7 NA TRBV6-1 once TGTGCCAGCACCTCAGATATCTCCTACGAGCAGTACTTC CASTSDISYEQYF
TRBJ2-5 TRBD2 TRBV9 NA TGTGCCAGCAGCATTAGCGGGAGGGCCGAGGAGACCCAGTACTTC CASSISGRAEETQYF
TRBJ2-5 NA TRBV5-1 NA TGCGCCAGCAGCCAAGCGGTAGAGACCCAGTACTTC CASSQAVETQYF
TRBJ2-1 TRBD2 TRBV19 NA TGTGCCAGTAGTCGGTATCAGCCAGCGGGAGGGCCAAATGAGCAGTTCTTC CASSRYQPAGGPNEQFF
TRBJ2-1 TRBD1 TRBV5-1 NA TGCGCCAGCAGCCAACAGGGGGGAGGCGATGAGCAGTTCTTC CASSQQGGGDEQFF
TRBJ1-3 TRBD1 TRBV16 NA TGTGCCAGCAGCCAATCTGGACAGGGAGTTCTAGACACCATATATTTT CASSQSGQGVLDTIYF
TRBJ2-1 TRBD2 TRBV7-6 NA TGTGCCAGCAGCCCCGGCGGGACTAGCAACAATGAGCAGTTCTTC CASSPGGTSNNEQFF
TRBJ1-2 TRBD1 TRBV6-1 once TGTGCCAGCAGTGAAGCGAACAGGGGGGAGAGGGCTAACTATGGCTACACCTTC CASSEANRGERANYGYTF
TRBJ2-2 TRBD1 TRBV7-3 NA TGTGCCAGCAGCACCCCCGGGAGGACAGGGGTTGGCGGGGAGCTGTTTTTT CASSTPGRTGVGGELFF
TRBJ1-5 TRBD1 TRBV23-1 NA TGCGCCAGCAGTCAATCGGGAGACAGGGGTGAAGATCAGCCCCAGCATTTT CASSQSGDRGEDQPQHF
TRBJ1-1 NA TRBV28 once TGTGCCAGCAGTTCAACAGGCCTCATGAACACTGAAGCTTTCTTT CASSSTGLMNTEAFF
TRBJ1-1 NA TRBV7-9 NA TGTGCCAGCAGCCTGGACACCGTTCTTGGTGAAGCTTTCTTT CASSLDTVLGEAFF
TRBJ2-2 TRBD1 TRBV30 NA TGTGCCTGGAGTGTACGGAGGACAGGGGGAAAAGGGAACACCGGGGAGCTGTTTTTT CAWSVRRTGGKGNTGELFF
TRBJ2-7 NA TRBV19 once TGTGCCAGTAGTACCTCCTCGGGGGACAGTTCCTACGAGCAGTACTTC CASSTSSGDSSYEQYF
TRBJ2-2 NA TRBV4-3 NA TGCGCCAGCAGCCAAGATTCCCGTGATGGCACCGGGGAGCTGTTTTTT CASSQDSRDGTGELFF
TRBJ2-7 NA TRBV28 NA TGTGCCAGCAAAGCACCCCGGAGCTCCTACGAGCAGTACTTC CASKAPRSSYEQYF